This TCR beta chain was found in a study of blood T cell repertoires in COVID-19. As for the study in general: From T cells, B-cell-depleted T cells, or PBMCs came the material, which was cDNA or gDNA.

The V end was cut by 5 bases, the J end by 3 bases, with 5 bases between. Germline CDR1 is MNHEY and CDR2 is SVGAGI. The CDR3 is made up of 11 amino acids. Original methodology: Amplification from reference gene primers served as the basis for estimated nucleated cell counts. Profiling relied on immunoSEQ multiplex PCR, and the TCRdb table lists in-frame clones only, not all of them. The DNA gave D and trimming, while V, J and clone size come from that table. This sample carries tens of thousands of clones, roughly nine tenths of them seen once, and the ten largest clones take roughly 13%. The chain has TRBV6-5 and TRBJ2-7; D perhaps matches TRBD2 (5 bases). The sequenced sample was peripheral blood. The clonotype comes from a man aged 65 to 85 with active COVID-19. The CDR3 loop is CASSRGYEQYF. The CDR3, as DNA: TGTGCCAGCAGTCGGGGCTACGAGCAGTACTTC.